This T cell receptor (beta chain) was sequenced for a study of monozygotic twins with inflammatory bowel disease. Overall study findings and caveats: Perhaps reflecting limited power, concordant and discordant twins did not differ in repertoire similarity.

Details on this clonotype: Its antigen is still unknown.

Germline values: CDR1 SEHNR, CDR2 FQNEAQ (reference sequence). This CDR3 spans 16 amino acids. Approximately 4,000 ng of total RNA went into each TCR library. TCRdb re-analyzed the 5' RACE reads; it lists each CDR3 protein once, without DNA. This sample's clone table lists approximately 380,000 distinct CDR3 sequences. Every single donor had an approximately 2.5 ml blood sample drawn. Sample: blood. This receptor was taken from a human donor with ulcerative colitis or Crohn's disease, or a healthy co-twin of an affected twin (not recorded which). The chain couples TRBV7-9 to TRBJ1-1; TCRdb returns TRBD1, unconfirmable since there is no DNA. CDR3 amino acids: CASSLGGDRKNTEAFF.